This entry features one T cell receptor beta chain sequence. The antigen is unknown. The germline gene is not matched at one end of the junction; a read error may be the cause. These data are taken from a study of human T cells and chemical hapten exposure. The overall study: Throughout the approximately 25-week study, diphenylcyclopropenone was applied weekly to the patients' scalps. Findings of the study overall: Large CDR3 similarity clusters arose significantly more often from expanded TCRs than from controls.

Time point specified: patch test 2, 6 weeks after DPC sensitization. Treatment meaning: therapeutic diphenylcyclopropenone sensitization with weekly scalp DPC. The library labeled individual cDNA molecules by adding unique molecular identifiers to them. Via MiXCR, TCRdb re-called the RACE reads, giving one row per CDR3 protein. The sample shows about 94,000 distinct CDR3 sequences, approximately 8.6% of them seen only once. Looked up from germline, CDR1 is SNHLY and CDR2 is FYNNEI. CDR3 length equals 13 residues. The clonotype was recovered from a woman between 35 and 50 years old with alopecia areata. Some clones in this sample may be carry-over from other donors' samples. This chain uses TRBV2 with TRBJ2-2; D possibly corresponds to TRBD1 (6 bases). The material was whole blood, obtained in connection with sensitization to the hapten diphenylcyclopropenone (DPC). In nucleotides, the CDR3 is TGTGCCGGCAGGGGTGACAACACCGGGGAGCTGTTTTTT. This gives the protein CAGRGDNTGELFF.